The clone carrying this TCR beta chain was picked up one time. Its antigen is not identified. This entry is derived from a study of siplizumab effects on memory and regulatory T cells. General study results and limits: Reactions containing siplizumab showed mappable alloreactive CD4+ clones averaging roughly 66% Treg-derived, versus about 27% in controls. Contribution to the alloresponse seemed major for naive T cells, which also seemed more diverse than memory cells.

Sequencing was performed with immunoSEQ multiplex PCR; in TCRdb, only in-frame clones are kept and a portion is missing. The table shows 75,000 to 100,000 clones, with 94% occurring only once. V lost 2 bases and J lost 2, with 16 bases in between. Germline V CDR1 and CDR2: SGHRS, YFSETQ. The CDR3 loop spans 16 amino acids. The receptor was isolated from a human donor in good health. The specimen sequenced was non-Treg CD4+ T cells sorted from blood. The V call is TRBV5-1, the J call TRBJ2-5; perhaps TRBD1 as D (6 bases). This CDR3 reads CASSFGTHTNQETQYF. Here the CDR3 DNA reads TGCGCCAGCAGCTTCGGGACACATACGAATCAAGAGACCCAGTACTTC. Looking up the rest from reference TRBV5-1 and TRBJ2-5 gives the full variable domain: KAGVTQTPRYLIKTRGQQVTLSCSPISGHRSVSWYQQTPGQGLQFLFEYFSETQRNKGNFPGRFSGRQFSNSRSEMNVSTLELGDSALYLCASSFGTHTNQETQYFGPGTRLLVL.